The 19 T cell receptor beta chains given below trace back to one sample, sequenced in a study of T-cell memory formation after mild COVID-19. TCRdb used MiXCR to reprocess the 5' RACE reads, holding one entry per CDR3 protein. The data contain about 290,000 distinct CDR3 sequences, approximately 15% of them singletons. Material: PBMCs or a T cell subset sorted from them (not recorded which). The receptors come from a man between 18 and 29 years old who had mild COVID-19 (a few samples of this study predate the infection). Cell type and time point are not known.

This clonotype was picked up a small number of times. This rearrangement joins TRBV30 to TRBJ2-7; D is undetermined. From germline, CDR1 is GTSNPN and CDR2 SVGIG (reference sequence). There are 11 residues in the CDR3. Trimming removed 2 bases from V and 5 bases from J, with 7 bases in between. The DNA for the CDR3 is TGTGCCTGGAGTCGATCCAACGAGCAGTACTTC. Encoded protein: CAWSRSNEQYF.

The chain links TRBV10-3 to TRBJ2-3; D possibly corresponds to TRBD2 (5 bases). This CDR3 contains 16 residues. Germline assignment: CDR1 ENHRY and CDR2 SYGVKD. Trimming removed 6 bases at V and 4 bases at J, with 20 bases between. This CDR3 is CAISPGGGSLADTQYF. In DNA, the CDR3 is TGTGCCATCAGCCCAGGAGGAGGTTCTCTGGCAGATACGCAGTATTTT.

This clonotype showed up just a few times. The V call is TRBV28, the J call TRBJ1-5, with D perhaps matching TRBD1 (5 bases). Trimming shortened V by 8 bases and J by 3 bases, and 14 bases separated the two germline ends. Germline-derived CDR1 and CDR2 are MDHEN and SYDVKM. This CDR3 region has 14 residues. Here the CDR3 DNA reads TGTGCCAGCCTCCGAAACAGGTACAATCAGCCCCAGCATTTT. The encoded protein is CASLRNRYNQPQHF.

The chain has TRBV3-1 and TRBJ2-5; 11 bases agree with TRBD2. Losses at the gene ends were 0 bases for V and 10 bases for J; bases not matched to a gene: 10. The CDR3 contains 16 residues. Germline V gives CDR1 LGHDT, CDR2 YNNKEL (reference sequence). As DNA, the CDR3 is TGTGCCAGCAGCCAAGATCGGCTAGCGGGGGGAGGGAACCAGTACTTC. Protein: CASSQDRLAGGGNQYF.

Comments on this clonotype: A read error is likely, as this CDR3 ends without the conserved phenylalanine or tryptophan. V and J are TRBV4-1 and TRBJ1-2; 8 bases map to TRBD1. J lost 8 bases, V lost 8 bases, and 10 bases had no gene match. This CDR3 has 13 amino acids. Germline values: CDR1 MGHRA, CDR2 YSYEKL. This CDR3 reads CASRRDRGDGYTV. Here the CDR3 DNA reads TGCGCCAGCCGCCGCGACAGGGGTGACGGCTACACCGTC.

The sample holds many counts of this clonotype. The chain carries TRBV29-1 and TRBJ2-1; D possibly corresponds to TRBD1 (5 bases). The CDR3 runs to 14 residues. Per germline, CDR1 SQVTM and CDR2 ANQGSEA. Trimming removed 4 bases from V and 2 bases from J, with 12 bases in between. CDR3 protein: CSVVEAGPYNEQFF. CDR3 in DNA: TGCAGCGTTGTAGAAGCAGGGCCCTACAATGAGCAGTTCTTC.

This clonotype was seen many times. The V call is TRBV12-3 or TRBV12-4, the J call TRBJ2-3; the D is unclear. V gave up 3 bases and J gave up 10 bases, with 8 bases separating them. This CDR3 has 11 residues. CDR3 region: CASSLANAQYF. CDR3 sequence (DNA): TGTGCCAGCAGTTTGGCGAATGCGCAGTATTTT.

The V and J genes are TRBV15 and TRBJ1-6; D uncertain. Per germline, CDR1 LNHNV and CDR2 YYDKDF (reference sequence). The CDR3 sequence is 14 residues long. V was cut by 2 bases and J by 13 bases, with 15 bases left in between. The CDR3 DNA sequence: TGTGCCACCAGCAGACAACTGAGTCGGTCGCCCCTCCACTTT. Protein product: CATSRQLSRSPLHF.

This clonotype was seen more than once but under ten times. CDR3 in DNA: TGCGCCAGCAGCCATTACACAGGGGCTTCAAAGGATACGCAGTATTTT. Translated: CASSHYTGASKDTQYF. J is TRBJ2-3 and V is TRBV4-3, with 7 nucleotides matching TRBD1. Germline loops: CDR1 LGHNA, CDR2 YSLEER. The J segment lost 6 bases and the V segment lost 3 bases, leaving 12 bases of the junction unmatched. This CDR3 region has 16 residues.

This clonotype has just a few counts. This chain joins TRBV19 and TRBJ1-1; no clear D. The germline V gene encodes CDR1 LNHDA and CDR2 SQIVND (reference sequence). The length of the CDR3 is 12 residues. Trimming took 2 bases from V and 3 from J, leaving 4 bases between them. The CDR3 loop reads CASSIPYTEAFF. The DNA of the CDR3 is TGTGCCAGTAGTATACCCTACACTGAAGCTTTCTTT.

This clonotype was found a few times. This chain uses TRBV5-1 with TRBJ2-3; 9 bases fit TRBD2. CDR3 size: 16 residues. Per germline, CDR1 SGHRS and CDR2 YFSETQ. Unmatched junction bases numbered 8, after V lost 4 bases and J lost 2 bases. The CDR3 sequence is CASSRGAGGNTDTQYF. DNA of the CDR3: TGCGCCAGCAGCAGGGGCGCGGGGGGGAACACAGATACGCAGTATTTT.

This chain connects TRBV11-2 to TRBJ1-2, with a possible D match to TRBD1 (6 bases). CDR1 SGHAT and CDR2 FQNNGV come from the germline V gene. The V and J ends lost 4 bases and 0 bases respectively, with 12 bases between them. CDR3 size: 15 residues. The CDR3 nucleotides read TGTGCCAGCAGCTCGGACAGCCAAGCTAACTATGGCTACACCTTC. Translated: CASSSDSQANYGYTF.

This clonotype came up a few times. This sequence joins TRBV10-3 and TRBJ1-5; TRBD1 matches 7 bases. Germline CDR1 is ENHRY and CDR2 is SYGVKD. V lost 6 bases, J lost 0 bases, and 8 bases stayed unmatched. The CDR3 is made up of 16 amino acids. The CDR3 here is CAISDGTAYSNQPQHF. DNA for the CDR3: TGTGCCATCAGCGACGGGACAGCGTATAGCAATCAGCCCCAGCATTTT.

Ten or more counts support this clonotype. This rearrangement joins TRBV6-2 or TRBV6-3 to TRBJ2-1, with D possibly matching TRBD2 (7 bases). V was cut by 0 bases and J by 4 bases, with 10 bases left in between. CDR1 is MNHEY and CDR2 is SVGEGT in the germline V gene. This CDR3 is 15 amino acids long. The CDR3 loop is CASSYSGGAYNEQFF. The CDR3 coding sequence is TGTGCCAGCAGTTACTCGGGGGGGGCATACAATGAGCAGTTCTTC.

Ten or more counts support this clonotype. V gene TRBV6-1 combines with J gene TRBJ2-7; TRBD1 agrees at 11 bases. Germline values: CDR1 MNHNS, CDR2 SASEGT. This CDR3 region has 14 residues. V was clipped by 9 bases and J by 6 bases; unmatched bases: 10. The CDR3 is CASGVGQGALEQYF. The DNA for the CDR3 is TGTGCCAGTGGTGTCGGACAGGGGGCTCTCGAGCAGTACTTC.

This clonotype was recorded at least ten times. The chain uses TRBV7-2 and TRBJ1-5; D remains ambiguous. CDR1 SGHTA and CDR2 FQGNSA come from the germline V gene. The CDR3 consists of 14 residues. Trimming took 6 bases from V and 2 from J, leaving 11 bases between them. The CDR3 nucleotides are TGTGCCAGCAGTTATGGGTTTGGCAATCAGCCCCAGCATTTT. Translation gives CASSYGFGNQPQHF.

This clonotype has just a few counts. The gene calls are TRBV20-1 and TRBJ2-5; 9 nucleotides match TRBD2. Trimming took 3 bases from V and 5 from J; bases not matched to a gene: 10. Germline CDR1 reads DFQATT; CDR2 reads SNEGSKA (reference sequence). There are 15 residues in the CDR3. The CDR3 is CSARAAGGIWETQYF. CDR3 sequence (DNA): TGCAGTGCTAGGGCAGCGGGGGGAATTTGGGAGACCCAGTACTTC.

The chain's CDR3 is CSARGTAHEPYEQYF. Here the CDR3 DNA reads TGCAGTGCTAGAGGCACGGCTCACGAGCCCTACGAGCAGTACTTC. This chain connects TRBV20-1 to TRBJ2-7; D gene uncertain. The CDR3 is made up of 15 amino acids. Germline CDR1 and CDR2: DFQATT and SNEGSKA (reference sequence). V shed 1 base and J shed 2 bases, with 15 bases lying between them.

This clonotype was found a few times. The rearrangement links TRBV6-5 to TRBJ1-5; TRBD1 matches 7 bases. V trimming: 7 bases; J trimming: 7 bases; junction bases outside the gene matches: 7. This CDR3 comprises 13 residues. Germline CDR1 is MNHEY and CDR2 is SVGAGI. The CDR3 sequence: CASKRGQFQPQHF. The CDR3 DNA follows: TGTGCCAGCAAAAGGGGACAGTTCCAGCCCCAGCATTTT.